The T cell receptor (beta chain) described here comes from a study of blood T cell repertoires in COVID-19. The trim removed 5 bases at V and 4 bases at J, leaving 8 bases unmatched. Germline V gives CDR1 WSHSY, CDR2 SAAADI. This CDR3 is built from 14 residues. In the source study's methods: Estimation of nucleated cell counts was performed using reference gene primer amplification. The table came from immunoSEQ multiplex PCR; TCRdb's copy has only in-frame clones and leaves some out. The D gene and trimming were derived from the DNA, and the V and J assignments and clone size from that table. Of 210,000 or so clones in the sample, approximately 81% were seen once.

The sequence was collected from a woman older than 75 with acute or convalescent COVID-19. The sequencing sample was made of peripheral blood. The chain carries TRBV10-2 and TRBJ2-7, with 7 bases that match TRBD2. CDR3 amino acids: CASSLAGGLYEQYF. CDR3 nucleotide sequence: TGCGCCAGCAGTTTAGCGGGTGGGCTGTACGAGCAGTACTTC.